Described below is a single T cell receptor (beta chain) sequence and its context. The same CDR3 arises from other DNA sequences in this sample as well. The source of the sample is a study of shared clonotypes between healthy human individuals. This table comes from immunoSEQ multiplex PCR, and its TCRdb copy is limited to in-frame clones, with some not included. Of a few million clones listed, 85% to 95% are singletons. This CDR3 contains 13 residues. Germline CDR1 is MGHDK and CDR2 is SYGVNS. Trimming cost V 6 bases and J 1 base, with 9 bases left between them. What was sequenced was naive CD4+ T cells from PBMCs. Specified subset: CD45RA+ positively selected. V gene TRBV25-1 combines with J gene TRBJ1-1; D uncertain. The clonotype comes from a man younger than 35 in good health. Some clones in this sample may be carry-over from other donors' samples. In nucleotides, the CDR3 is TGTGCCAGCAGAGAGACGGGGAACACTGAAGCTTTCTTT. Translated: CASRETGNTEAFF.